A selection of T cell receptor beta chains follows, all from one sample in a study of T cell responses to AZD1222 COVID-19 vaccine. Only in-frame clones appear in the TCRdb table, and some are missing; sequencing was by immunoSEQ multiplex PCR. The sample shows around 71,000 clones, under 90% of them seen only once. The sample was peripheral blood, taken 28 days after the second AZD1222 dose. The receptors were gathered from an adult who received the AZD1222 COVID-19 vaccine. CDR3s include the opening cysteine and the closing phenylalanine or tryptophan. Fields, in order: V gene, J gene, CDR3 length, CDR3 protein.

V gene: TRBV5-1; J gene: TRBJ2-5; CDR3 length: 12; CDR3 protein: CASSLNLETQYF
V gene: TRBV2; J gene: TRBJ2-1; CDR3 length: 14; CDR3 protein: CASLRDRGRDEQFF
V gene: TRBV28; J gene: TRBJ2-3; CDR3 length: 13; CDR3 protein: CASSLSPWDTQYF
V gene: TRBV7-2; J gene: TRBJ1-2; CDR3 length: 13; CDR3 protein: CASSPNRNYGYTF
V gene: TRBV2; J gene: TRBJ1-5; CDR3 length: 14; CDR3 protein: CASSADRGSQPQHF
V gene: TRBV2; J gene: TRBJ2-7; CDR3 length: 15; CDR3 protein: CASVGSRAGPYEQYF
V gene: TRBV10-1; J gene: TRBJ2-4; CDR3 length: 15; CDR3 protein: CASSESSLAKNIQYF
V gene: TRBV4-2; J gene: TRBJ2-6; CDR3 length: 21; CDR3 protein: CASSPPGTGGDIYSGANVLTF
V gene: TRBV4-2; J gene: TRBJ2-2; CDR3 length: 12; CDR3 protein: CASSLQSGELFF
V gene: TRBV7-2; J gene: TRBJ2-2; CDR3 length: 15; CDR3 protein: CASSSGLAVTGELFF
V gene: TRBV30; J gene: TRBJ2-7; CDR3 length: 13; CDR3 protein: CAWTGTGAYEQYF
V gene: TRBV7-6; J gene: TRBJ1-4; CDR3 length: 14; CDR3 protein: CASSWDSSNEKLFF
V gene: TRBV9; J gene: TRBJ2-3; CDR3 length: 15; CDR3 protein: CASSGGFRGSDTQYF
V gene: TRBV4-1; J gene: TRBJ2-1; CDR3 length: 15; CDR3 protein: CASSLRKDWANEQFF
V gene: TRBV4-1; J gene: TRBJ1-1; CDR3 length: 17; CDR3 protein: CASSRRAGTETYTEAFF
V gene: TRBV10-1; J gene: TRBJ1-2; CDR3 length: 11; CDR3 protein: CASSGQGGYTF
V gene: TRBV10-1; J gene: TRBJ2-7; CDR3 length: 13; CDR3 protein: CASSEGANYEQYF
V gene: TRBV28; J gene: TRBJ1-5; CDR3 length: 15; CDR3 protein: CASSRTDLGISAQHF
V gene: TRBV7-2; J gene: TRBJ2-5; CDR3 length: 15; CDR3 protein: CASSPVRGLQETQYF
V gene: TRBV5-5; J gene: TRBJ1-6; CDR3 length: 15; CDR3 protein: CASSPGTDKNSPLHF
V gene: TRBV4-3; J gene: TRBJ2-6; CDR3 length: 15; CDR3 protein: CASSGVFSGANVLTF
V gene: TRBV6-5; J gene: TRBJ2-3; CDR3 length: 14; CDR3 protein: CASRRGLASTTQYF
V gene: TRBV9; J gene: TRBJ1-6; CDR3 length: 13; CDR3 protein: CASSGYLNSPLHF
V gene: TRBV12-5; J gene: TRBJ1-4; CDR3 length: 14; CDR3 protein: CASGLDQMEGKLFF
V gene: TRBV7-8; J gene: TRBJ1-4; CDR3 length: 13; CDR3 protein: CASSLGYGGKLFF
V gene: TRBV4-3; J gene: TRBJ1-1; CDR3 length: 15; CDR3 protein: CASSQDSPGRTEAFF
V gene: TRBV4-3; J gene: TRBJ1-5; CDR3 length: 14; CDR3 protein: CASSQGRGGQPQHF
V gene: TRBV10-3; J gene: TRBJ1-2; CDR3 length: 14; CDR3 protein: CAISDRTGTGGYTF
V gene: TRBV18; J gene: TRBJ2-5; CDR3 length: 12; CDR3 protein: CASSQGQETQYF
V gene: TRBV13; J gene: TRBJ1-2; CDR3 length: 15; CDR3 protein: CASSEAGGTNYGYTF
V gene: TRBV12-3/TRBV12-4; J gene: TRBJ1-5; CDR3 length: 13; CDR3 protein: CASTGQVNQPQHF
V gene: TRBV5-1; J gene: TRBJ1-3; CDR3 length: 15; CDR3 protein: CASSRAGTDGNTIYF
V gene: TRBV7-6; J gene: TRBJ1-6; CDR3 length: 15; CDR3 protein: CASSPGTGGNSPLHF
V gene: TRBV18; J gene: TRBJ2-1; CDR3 length: 15; CDR3 protein: CASSQAGFSYNEQFF
V gene: TRBV2; J gene: TRBJ2-1; CDR3 length: 16; CDR3 protein: CASSEAAGGYYNEQFF
V gene: TRBV10-1; J gene: TRBJ1-5; CDR3 length: 15; CDR3 protein: CASTRIRGRNQPQHF
V gene: TRBV5-6; J gene: TRBJ2-1; CDR3 length: 12; CDR3 protein: CASSLGVYEQFF
V gene: TRBV5-5; J gene: TRBJ1-6; CDR3 length: 15; CDR3 protein: CASSFETQYNSPLHF
V gene: TRBV7-9; J gene: TRBJ2-1; CDR3 length: 17; CDR3 protein: CASSFNPTSGYYNEQFF
V gene: TRBV15; J gene: TRBJ1-6; CDR3 length: 15; CDR3 protein: CATSRDGQGDLPLHF
V gene: TRBV9; J gene: TRBJ2-2; CDR3 length: 14; CDR3 protein: CASSQRWATGELFF
V gene: TRBV3-1/TRBV3-2; J gene: TRBJ1-2; CDR3 length: 12; CDR3 protein: CASSGRTYGYTF
V gene: TRBV6-2/TRBV6-3; J gene: TRBJ2-2; CDR3 length: 17; CDR3 protein: CASSPYLGQGNTGELFF
V gene: TRBV19; J gene: TRBJ2-6; CDR3 length: 18; CDR3 protein: CASSPWGRDHSGANVLTF
V gene: TRBV18; J gene: TRBJ1-1; CDR3 length: 14; CDR3 protein: CASSLQSGGSEAFF
V gene: TRBV12-3/TRBV12-4; J gene: TRBJ1-2; CDR3 length: 13; CDR3 protein: CASRTGTEPSYTF
V gene: TRBV29-1; J gene: TRBJ2-7; CDR3 length: 13; CDR3 protein: CSVITGLFHEQYF
V gene: TRBV6-5; J gene: TRBJ1-6; CDR3 length: 16; CDR3 protein: CASSYVGGQGNSPLHF
V gene: TRBV6-1; J gene: TRBJ1-4; CDR3 length: 15; CDR3 protein: CASSDRDRTNEKLFF
V gene: TRBV10-1; J gene: TRBJ2-1; CDR3 length: 13; CDR3 protein: CASSEGGRREQFF
V gene: TRBV4-2; J gene: TRBJ1-1; CDR3 length: 14; CDR3 protein: CASSQGQGNTEAFF
V gene: TRBV14; J gene: TRBJ1-4; CDR3 length: 14; CDR3 protein: CASSRNRGGEKLFF
V gene: TRBV27; J gene: TRBJ2-3; CDR3 length: 14; CDR3 protein: CASSLWASTDTQYF
V gene: TRBV7-3; J gene: TRBJ1-6; CDR3 length: 13; CDR3 protein: CASSSRPDSPLHF
V gene: TRBV28; J gene: TRBJ2-5; CDR3 length: 15; CDR3 protein: CASSRSGGLFGTQYF
V gene: TRBV30; J gene: TRBJ1-6; CDR3 length: 13; CDR3 protein: CAWTEGIQIPLHF
V gene: TRBV6-5; J gene: TRBJ1-4; CDR3 length: 16; CDR3 protein: CASSYMDRGPNEKLFF